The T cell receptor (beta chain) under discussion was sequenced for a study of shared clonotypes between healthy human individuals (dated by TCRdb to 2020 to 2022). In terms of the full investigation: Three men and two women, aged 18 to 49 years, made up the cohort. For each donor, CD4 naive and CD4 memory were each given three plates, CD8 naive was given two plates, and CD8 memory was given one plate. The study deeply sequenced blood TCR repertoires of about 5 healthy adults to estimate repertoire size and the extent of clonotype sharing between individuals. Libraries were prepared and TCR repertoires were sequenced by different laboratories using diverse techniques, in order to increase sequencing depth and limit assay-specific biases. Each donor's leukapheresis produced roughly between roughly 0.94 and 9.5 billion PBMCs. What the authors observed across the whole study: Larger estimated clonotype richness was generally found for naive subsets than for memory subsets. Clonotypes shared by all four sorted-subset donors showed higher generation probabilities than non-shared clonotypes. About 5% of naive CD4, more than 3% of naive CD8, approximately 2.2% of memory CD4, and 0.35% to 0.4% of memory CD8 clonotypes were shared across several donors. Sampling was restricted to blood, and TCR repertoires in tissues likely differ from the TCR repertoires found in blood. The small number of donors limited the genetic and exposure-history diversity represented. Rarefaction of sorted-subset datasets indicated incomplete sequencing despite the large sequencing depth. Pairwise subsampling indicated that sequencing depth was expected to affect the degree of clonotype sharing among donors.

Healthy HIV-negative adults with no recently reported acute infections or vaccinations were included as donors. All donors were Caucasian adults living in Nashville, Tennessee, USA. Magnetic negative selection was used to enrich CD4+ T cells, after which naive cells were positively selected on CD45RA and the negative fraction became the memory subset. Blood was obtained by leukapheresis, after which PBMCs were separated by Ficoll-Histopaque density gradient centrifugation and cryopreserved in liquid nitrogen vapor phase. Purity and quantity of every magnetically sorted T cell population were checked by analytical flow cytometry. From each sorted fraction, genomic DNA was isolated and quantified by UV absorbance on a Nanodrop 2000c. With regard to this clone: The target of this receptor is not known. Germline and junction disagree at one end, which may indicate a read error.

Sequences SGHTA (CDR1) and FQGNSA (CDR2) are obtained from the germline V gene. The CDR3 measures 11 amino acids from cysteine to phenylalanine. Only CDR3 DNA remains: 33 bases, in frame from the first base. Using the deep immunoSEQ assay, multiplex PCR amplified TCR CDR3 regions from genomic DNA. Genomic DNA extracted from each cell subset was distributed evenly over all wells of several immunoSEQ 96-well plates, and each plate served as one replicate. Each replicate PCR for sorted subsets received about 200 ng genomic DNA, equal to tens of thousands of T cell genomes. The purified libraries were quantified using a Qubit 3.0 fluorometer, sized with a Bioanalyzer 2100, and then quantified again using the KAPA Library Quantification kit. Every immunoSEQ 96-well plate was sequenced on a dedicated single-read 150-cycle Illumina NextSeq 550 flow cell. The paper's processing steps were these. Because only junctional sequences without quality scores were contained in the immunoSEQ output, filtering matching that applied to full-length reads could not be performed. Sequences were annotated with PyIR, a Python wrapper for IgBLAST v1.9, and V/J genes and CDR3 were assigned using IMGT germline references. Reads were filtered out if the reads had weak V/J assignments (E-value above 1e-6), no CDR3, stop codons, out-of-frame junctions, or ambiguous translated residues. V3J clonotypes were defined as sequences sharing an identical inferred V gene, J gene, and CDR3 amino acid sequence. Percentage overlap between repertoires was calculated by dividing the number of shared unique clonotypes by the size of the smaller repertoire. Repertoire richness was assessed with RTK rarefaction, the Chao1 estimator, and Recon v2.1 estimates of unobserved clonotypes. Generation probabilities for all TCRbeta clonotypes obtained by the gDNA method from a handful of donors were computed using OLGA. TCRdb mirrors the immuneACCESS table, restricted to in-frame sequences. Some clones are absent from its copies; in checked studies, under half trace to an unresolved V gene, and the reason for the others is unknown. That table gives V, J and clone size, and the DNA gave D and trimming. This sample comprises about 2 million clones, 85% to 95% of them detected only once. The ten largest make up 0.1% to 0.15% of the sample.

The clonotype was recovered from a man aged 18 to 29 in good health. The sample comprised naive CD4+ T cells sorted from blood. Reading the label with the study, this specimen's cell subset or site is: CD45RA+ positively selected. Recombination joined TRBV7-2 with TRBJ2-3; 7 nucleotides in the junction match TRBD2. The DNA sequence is TGTGCCAGCAGCGTTAGCGGGCCCAAGGCCTTT. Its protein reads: CASSVSGPKAF.